This T cell receptor beta chain was found in a study of T cells in Graves' hyperthyroidism and ophthalmopathy. Study context: Initial diagnosis, before any treatment, was when peripheral blood was collected.

Template material for amplifying TCR beta CDR3 regions consisted of RNA transcripts. TCR CDR3 underwent first-round RT-PCR with the HTBI primer set. TCRdb re-analysed the multiplex PCR reads in MiXCR, keeping a single row per CDR3 protein. The table records around 240,000 distinct CDR3 sequences, 16% of them present only once. Turning to this clonotype: Its antigen remains unknown.

Regarding the study as a whole: Clonotypes that were expanded in thyroid above 0.001 mostly appeared in blood too.

This CDR3 comprises 14 residues. Germline CDR1 and CDR2: SGHTA and FQGTGA. J gave up 3 bases and V 5 bases, and 6 bases lay outside the gene matches. The sequence came from a woman aged 18-29 years with Graves' ophthalmopathy. The sequenced material came from blood. The genes are TRBV7-3 and TRBJ2-7, with TRBD1 matching 8 bases. The CDR3 region is CASSPGTGNYEQYF. CDR3 coding DNA: TGTGCCAGCAGCCCAGGGACAGGAAACTACGAGCAGTACTTC.